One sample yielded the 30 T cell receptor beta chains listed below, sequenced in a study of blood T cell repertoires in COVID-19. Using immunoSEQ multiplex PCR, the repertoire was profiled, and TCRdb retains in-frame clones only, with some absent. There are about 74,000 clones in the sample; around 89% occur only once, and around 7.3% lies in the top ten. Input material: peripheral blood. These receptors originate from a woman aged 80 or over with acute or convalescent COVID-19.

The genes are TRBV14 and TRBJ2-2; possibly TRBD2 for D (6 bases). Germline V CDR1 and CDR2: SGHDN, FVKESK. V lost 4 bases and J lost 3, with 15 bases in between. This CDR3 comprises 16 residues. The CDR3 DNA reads TGTGCCAGCAGCCTTCTCGGGAGTGGGGACACCGGGGAGCTGTTTTTT. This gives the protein CASSLLGSGDTGELFF. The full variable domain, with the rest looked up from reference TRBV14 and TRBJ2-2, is EAGVTQFPSHSVIEKGQTVTLRCDPISGHDNLYWYRRVMGKEIKFLLHFVKESKQDESGMPNNRFLAERTGGTYSTLKVQPAELEDSGVYFCASSLLGSGDTGELFFGEGSRLTVL.

CDR3 coding DNA: TGTGCCACCAGCAGAGATAGGTGGGCGAATGAGCAGTTCTTC. Its protein product is CATSRDRWANEQFF. V is TRBV15 and J is TRBJ2-1; unclear D gene. Germline V CDR1 and CDR2: LNHNV, YYDKDF (reference sequence). The CDR3 is 14 residues long. Trimming stripped 0 bases from V and 7 bases from J, with 10 bases between. The full variable domain, rest sourced from reference TRBV15 and TRBJ2-1, is DAMVIQNPRYQVTQFGKPVTLSCSQTLNHNVMYWYQQKSSQAPKLLFHYYDKDFNNEADTPDNFQSRRPNTSFCFLDIRSPGLGDTAMYLCATSRDRWANEQFFGPGTRLTVL.

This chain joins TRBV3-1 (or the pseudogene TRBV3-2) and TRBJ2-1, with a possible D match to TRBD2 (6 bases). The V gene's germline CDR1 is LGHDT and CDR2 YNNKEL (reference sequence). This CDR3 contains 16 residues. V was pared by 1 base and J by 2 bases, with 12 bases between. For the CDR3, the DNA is TGTGCCAGCAGCCAAGCCGGGACTTCCACCTACAATGAGCAGTTCTTC. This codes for CASSQAGTSTYNEQFF.

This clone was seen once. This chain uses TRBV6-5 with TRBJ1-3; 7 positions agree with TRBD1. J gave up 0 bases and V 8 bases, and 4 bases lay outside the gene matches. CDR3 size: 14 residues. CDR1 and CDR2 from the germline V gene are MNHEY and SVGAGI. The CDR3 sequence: CASGQVNSGNTIYF. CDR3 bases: TGTGCCAGCGGACAGGTGAACTCTGGAAACACCATATATTTT.

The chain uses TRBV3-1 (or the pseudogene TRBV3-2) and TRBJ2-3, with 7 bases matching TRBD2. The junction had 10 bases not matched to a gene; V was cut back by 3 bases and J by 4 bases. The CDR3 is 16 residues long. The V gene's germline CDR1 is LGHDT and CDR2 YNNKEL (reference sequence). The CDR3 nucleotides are TGTGCCAGCAGCCAGTACACTAGCGTCGTCTCAGATACGCAGTATTTT. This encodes CASSQYTSVVSDTQYF.

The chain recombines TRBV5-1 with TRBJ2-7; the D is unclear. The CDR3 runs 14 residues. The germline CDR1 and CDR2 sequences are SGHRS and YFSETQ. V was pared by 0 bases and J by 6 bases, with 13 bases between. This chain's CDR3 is CASSLGASGSEQYF. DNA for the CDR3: TGCGCCAGCAGCTTGGGAGCTTCCGGTAGCGAGCAGTACTTC.

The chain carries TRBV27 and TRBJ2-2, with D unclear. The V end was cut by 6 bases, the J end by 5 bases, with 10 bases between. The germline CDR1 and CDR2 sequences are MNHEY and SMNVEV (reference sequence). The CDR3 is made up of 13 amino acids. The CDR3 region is CASRPASTGELFF. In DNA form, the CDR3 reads TGTGCCAGCAGGCCAGCGAGTACCGGGGAGCTGTTTTTT.

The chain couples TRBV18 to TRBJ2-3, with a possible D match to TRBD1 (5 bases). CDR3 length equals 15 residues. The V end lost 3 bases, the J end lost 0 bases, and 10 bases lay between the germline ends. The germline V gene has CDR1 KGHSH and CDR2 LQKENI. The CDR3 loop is CASSPVDISTDTQYF. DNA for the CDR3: TGTGCCAGCTCACCGGTGGACATCAGCACAGATACGCAGTATTTT.

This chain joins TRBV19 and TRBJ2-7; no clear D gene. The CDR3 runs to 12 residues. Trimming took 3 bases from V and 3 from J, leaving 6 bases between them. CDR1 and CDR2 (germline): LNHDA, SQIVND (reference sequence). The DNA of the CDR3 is TGTGCCAGTAGTATTGCCAGCTACGAGCAGTACTTC. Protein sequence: CASSIASYEQYF.

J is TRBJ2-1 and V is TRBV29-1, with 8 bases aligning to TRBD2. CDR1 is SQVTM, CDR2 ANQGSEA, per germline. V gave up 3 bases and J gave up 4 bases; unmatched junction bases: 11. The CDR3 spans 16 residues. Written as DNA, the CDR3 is TGCAGCGTTGATTACCCGGGGATAGCGGGATACAATGAGCAGTTCTTC. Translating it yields CSVDYPGIAGYNEQFF.

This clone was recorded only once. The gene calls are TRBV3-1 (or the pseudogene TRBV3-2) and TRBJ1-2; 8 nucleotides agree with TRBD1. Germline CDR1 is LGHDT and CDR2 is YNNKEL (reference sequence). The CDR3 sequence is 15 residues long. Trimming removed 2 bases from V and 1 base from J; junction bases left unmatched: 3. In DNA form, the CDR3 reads TGTGCCAGCAGCCAACCCGGACAGGGTAACTATGGCTACACCTTC. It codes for CASSQPGQGNYGYTF.

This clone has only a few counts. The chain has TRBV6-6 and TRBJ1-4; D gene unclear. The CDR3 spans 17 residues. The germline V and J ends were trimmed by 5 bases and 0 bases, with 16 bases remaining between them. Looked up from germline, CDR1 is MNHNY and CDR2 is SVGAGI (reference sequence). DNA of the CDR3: TGTGCCAGCAGTCTAAGCCGGGGAGGGACAACTAATGAAAAACTGTTTTTT. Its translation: CASSLSRGGTTNEKLFF.

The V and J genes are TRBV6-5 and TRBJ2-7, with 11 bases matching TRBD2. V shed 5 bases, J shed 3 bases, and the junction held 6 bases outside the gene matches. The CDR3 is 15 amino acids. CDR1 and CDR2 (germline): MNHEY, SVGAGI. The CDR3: CASSRTGTSGYEQYF. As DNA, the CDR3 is TGTGCCAGCAGTCGTACCGGGACTAGCGGCTACGAGCAGTACTTC.

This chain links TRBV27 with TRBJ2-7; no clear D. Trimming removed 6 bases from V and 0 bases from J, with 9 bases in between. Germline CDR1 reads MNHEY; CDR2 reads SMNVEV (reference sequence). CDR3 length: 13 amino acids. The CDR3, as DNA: TGTGCCAGCAGACAGTCCTTCTCCTACGAGCAGTACTTC. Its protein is CASRQSFSYEQYF.

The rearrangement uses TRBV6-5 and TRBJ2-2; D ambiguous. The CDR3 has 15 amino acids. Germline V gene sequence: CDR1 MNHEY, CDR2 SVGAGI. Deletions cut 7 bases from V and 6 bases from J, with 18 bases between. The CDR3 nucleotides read TGTGCCAGCATCCCCACCCCCGGCAGGTCCGGGGAGCTGTTTTTT. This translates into CASIPTPGRSGELFF.

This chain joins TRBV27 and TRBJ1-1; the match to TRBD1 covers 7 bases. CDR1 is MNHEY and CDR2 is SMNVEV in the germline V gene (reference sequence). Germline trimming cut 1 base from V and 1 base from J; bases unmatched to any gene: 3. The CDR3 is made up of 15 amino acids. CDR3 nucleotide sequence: TGTGCCAGCAGTTTATATGGGACAGCGAACACTGAAGCTTTCTTT. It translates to CASSLYGTANTEAFF.

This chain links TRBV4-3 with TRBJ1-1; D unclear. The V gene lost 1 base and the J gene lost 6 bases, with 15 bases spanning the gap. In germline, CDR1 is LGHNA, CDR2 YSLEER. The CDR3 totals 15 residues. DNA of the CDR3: TGCGCCAGCAGCCAAGGGTTAGGGAGTAGCGCTGAAGCTTTCTTT. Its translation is CASSQGLGSSAEAFF.

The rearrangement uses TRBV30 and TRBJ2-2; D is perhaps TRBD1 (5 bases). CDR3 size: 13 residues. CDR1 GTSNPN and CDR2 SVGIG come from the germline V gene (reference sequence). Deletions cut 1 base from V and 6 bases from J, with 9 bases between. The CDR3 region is CAWSGRAAGELFF. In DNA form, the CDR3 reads TGTGCCTGGAGTGGCAGGGCCGCCGGGGAGCTGTTTTTT. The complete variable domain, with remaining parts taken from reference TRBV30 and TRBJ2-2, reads SQTIHQWPATLVQPVGSPLSLECTVEGTSNPNLYWYRQAAGRGLQLLFYSVGIGQISSEVPQNLSASRPQDRQFILSSKKLLLSDSGFYLCAWSGRAAGELFFGEGSRLTVL.

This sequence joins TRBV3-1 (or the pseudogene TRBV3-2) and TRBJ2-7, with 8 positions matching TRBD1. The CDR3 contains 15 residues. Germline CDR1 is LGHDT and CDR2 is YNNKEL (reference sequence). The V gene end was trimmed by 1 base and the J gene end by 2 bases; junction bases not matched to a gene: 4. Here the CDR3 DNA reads TGTGCCAGCAGCCAAGGCCCAGGGGGCACCTACGAGCAGTACTTC. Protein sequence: CASSQGPGGTYEQYF.

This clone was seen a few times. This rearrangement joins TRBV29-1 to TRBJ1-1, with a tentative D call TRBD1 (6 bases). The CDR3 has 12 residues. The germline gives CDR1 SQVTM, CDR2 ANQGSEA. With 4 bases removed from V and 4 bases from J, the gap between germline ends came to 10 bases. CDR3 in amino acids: CSVATGRTEAFF. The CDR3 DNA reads TGCAGCGTTGCCACAGGGCGCACTGAAGCTTTCTTT.

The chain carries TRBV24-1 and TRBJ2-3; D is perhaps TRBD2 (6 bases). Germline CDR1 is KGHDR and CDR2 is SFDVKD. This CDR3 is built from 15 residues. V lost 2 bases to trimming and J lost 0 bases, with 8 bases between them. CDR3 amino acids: CATSDSAGSTDTQYF. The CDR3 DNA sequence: TGTGCCACCAGTGATTCGGCGGGGAGCACAGATACGCAGTATTTT.

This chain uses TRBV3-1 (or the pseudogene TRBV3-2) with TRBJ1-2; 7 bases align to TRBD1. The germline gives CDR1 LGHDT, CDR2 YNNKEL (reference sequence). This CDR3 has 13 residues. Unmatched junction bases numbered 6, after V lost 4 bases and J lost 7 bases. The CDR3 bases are TGTGCCAGCAGCCTACAGGGGCATCGTGGCTACACCTTC. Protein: CASSLQGHRGYTF.

CDR3 sequence: CASSVAPSGGQETQYF. The CDR3 nucleotides are TGTGCCAGCAGCGTAGCCCCTAGCGGGGGCCAAGAGACCCAGTACTTC. The chain is built from TRBV9 and TRBJ2-5, with 10 bases aligning to TRBD2. The CDR3 covers 16 residues. The V gene's germline CDR1 is SGDLS and CDR2 YYNGEE. V shed 0 bases and J 1 base; nucleotides not matched to a gene: 3.

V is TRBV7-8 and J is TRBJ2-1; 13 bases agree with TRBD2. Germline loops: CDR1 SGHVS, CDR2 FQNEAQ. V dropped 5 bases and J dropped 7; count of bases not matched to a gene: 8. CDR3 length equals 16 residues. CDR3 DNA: TGTGCCAGCAGCCCCCAACTAGCGGGGGGGCTGAATGAGCAGTTCTTC. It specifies CASSPQLAGGLNEQFF.

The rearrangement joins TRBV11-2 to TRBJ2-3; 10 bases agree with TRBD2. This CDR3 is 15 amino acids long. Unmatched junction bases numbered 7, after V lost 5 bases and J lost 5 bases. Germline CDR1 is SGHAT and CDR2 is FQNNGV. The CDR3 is CASSPGTSVGDTQYF. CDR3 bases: TGTGCCAGCAGCCCCGGGACTAGCGTTGGAGATACGCAGTATTTT.

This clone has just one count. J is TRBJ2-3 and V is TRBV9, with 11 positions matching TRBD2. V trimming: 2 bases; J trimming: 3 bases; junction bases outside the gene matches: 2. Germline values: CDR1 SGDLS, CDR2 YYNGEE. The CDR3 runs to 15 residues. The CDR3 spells CASSVSGGATDTQYF. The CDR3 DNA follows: TGTGCCAGCAGCGTTAGCGGGGGGGCGACAGATACGCAGTATTTT.

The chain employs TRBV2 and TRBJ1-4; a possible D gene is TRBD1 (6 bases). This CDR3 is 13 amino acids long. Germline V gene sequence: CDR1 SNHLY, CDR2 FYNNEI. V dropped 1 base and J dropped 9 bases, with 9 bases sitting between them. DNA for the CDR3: TGTGCCAGCAGTGAAGAACAGGGTAAAAAACTGTTTTTT. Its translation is CASSEEQGKKLFF.

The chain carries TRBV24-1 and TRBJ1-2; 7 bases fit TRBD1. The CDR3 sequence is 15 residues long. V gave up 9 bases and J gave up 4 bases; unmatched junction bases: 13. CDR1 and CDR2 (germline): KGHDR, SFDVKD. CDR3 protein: CATPDKGQGVYGYTF. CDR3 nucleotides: TGTGCCACCCCGGACAAGGGGCAGGGGGTCTATGGCTACACCTTC.

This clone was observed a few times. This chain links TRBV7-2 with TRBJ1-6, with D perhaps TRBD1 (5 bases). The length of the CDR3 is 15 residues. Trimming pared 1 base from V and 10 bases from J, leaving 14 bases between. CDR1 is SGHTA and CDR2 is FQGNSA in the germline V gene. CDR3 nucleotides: TGTGCCAGCAGCTTAGTGGGGAGGGGTGAGTCACCCCTCCACTTT. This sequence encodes CASSLVGRGESPLHF.

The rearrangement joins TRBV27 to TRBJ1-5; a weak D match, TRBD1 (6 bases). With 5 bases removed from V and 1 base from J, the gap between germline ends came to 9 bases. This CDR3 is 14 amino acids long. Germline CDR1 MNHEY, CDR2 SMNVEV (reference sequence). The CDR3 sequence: CASSITGSNQPQHF. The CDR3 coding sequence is TGTGCCAGCAGTATCACAGGGAGCAATCAGCCCCAGCATTTT.